These 14 T cell receptor beta chains originate from one sample sequenced in a study of human T cells and chemical hapten exposure. TCRdb fed the RACE reads into MiXCR, producing one record per CDR3 protein. The sample consists of around 100,000 distinct CDR3 sequences, about 11% of them appearing once. Time point of the sample: patch test 1, 2 weeks after DPC sensitization. Treatment here: therapeutic diphenylcyclopropenone sensitization with weekly scalp DPC. The starting material was whole blood, obtained in connection with sensitization to the hapten diphenylcyclopropenone (DPC). Every receptor here comes from a woman between 40 and 55 years old with alopecia areata. Some clones in this sample may be carry-over from other donors' samples.

This clonotype was counted at least ten times. The chain couples TRBV5-4 to TRBJ1-4; 11 nucleotides match TRBD1. Trimming removed 1 base from V and 7 bases from J; junction bases left unmatched: 3. CDR1 and CDR2 (germline): SGHNT, YYREEE (reference sequence). This CDR3 has 15 amino acids. The DNA for the CDR3 is TGTGCCAGCAGCTTGTCCGGGACAGGGGGTGAAAAACTGTTTTTT. Amino acid sequence: CASSLSGTGGEKLFF.

This clonotype was counted ten times or more. The V call is TRBV7-2, the J call TRBJ2-1, with D uncertain. Trimming shortened V by 6 bases and J by 2 bases, and 14 bases separated the two germline ends. Germline V gene sequence: CDR1 SGHTA, CDR2 FQGNSA. The CDR3 loop spans 15 amino acids. The CDR3 region has the DNA TGTGCCAGCAGGAGGTCCCCCGGGCCCTACAATGAGCAGTTCTTC. Its protein is CASRRSPGPYNEQFF.

The V and J genes are TRBV6-2 or TRBV6-3 and TRBJ2-1; TRBD1 might be the D (6 bases). This CDR3 is built from 13 residues. With 6 bases removed from V and 5 bases from J, the gap between germline ends came to 11 bases. Germline CDR1 MNHEY, CDR2 SVGEGT. The CDR3 reads CASSPTGNNEQFF. DNA for the CDR3: TGTGCCAGCAGCCCCACAGGGAACAATGAGCAGTTCTTC.

Comment on this clonotype: A much larger clonotype is one base distant, so this may be a read error. V usage is TRBV11-2 and J usage is TRBJ2-1; D gene ambiguous. CDR3 length: 12 residues. The germline V and J ends were trimmed by 1 base and 9 bases, with 7 bases remaining between them. Germline V gene data show CDR1 as SGHAT and CDR2 as FQNNGV. The CDR3 sequence is CASSLARSEQFF. CDR3 in DNA: TGTGCCAGCAGCTTAGCGAGGTCTGAGCAGTTCTTC.

The chain joins TRBV7-2 to TRBJ2-2, with 7 bases identical to TRBD1. Trimming at V came to 5 bases and at J to 2 bases, leaving 5 bases not matched to a gene. Per the germline V gene, CDR1 is SGHTA and CDR2 is FQGNSA. The CDR3 has 15 residues. The CDR3: CASSLGQANTGELFF. CDR3 bases: TGTGCCAGCAGCCTTGGACAGGCTAACACCGGGGAGCTGTTTTTT.

This clonotype occurred many times. The CDR3 bases are TGTGCCAGCAGCTTGGCTGGCGGGAGAGTATACGAGCAGTACTTC. This sequence encodes CASSLAGGRVYEQYF. The chain couples TRBV5-4 to TRBJ2-7; the match to TRBD2 covers 7 bases. This CDR3 contains 15 residues. The V gene end was trimmed by 0 bases and the J gene end by 4 bases; junction bases not matched to a gene: 7. In germline, CDR1 is SGHNT, CDR2 YYREEE (reference sequence).

This clonotype was seen many times. CDR3 bases: TGCAGCGTTGAAGAAGGAGGGAGTCCCTACGAGCAGTACTTC. Its protein is CSVEEGGSPYEQYF. The chain combines TRBV29-1 with TRBJ2-7, with D perhaps TRBD2 (6 bases). The germline V gene has CDR1 SQVTM and CDR2 ANQGSEA. This CDR3 has 14 amino acids. Trimming pared 0 bases from V and 2 bases from J, leaving 11 bases between.

Details on this clonotype: It may be a read error: a sequence one base away is much more abundant. The chain combines TRBV5-5 with TRBJ2-5; 8 nucleotides match TRBD2. V trimming: 6 bases; J trimming: 5 bases; junction bases outside the gene matches: 9. The CDR3 is 14 amino acids. Germline V lookup: CDR1 SGHKS, CDR2 YYEKEE (reference sequence). The CDR3 here is CASNSAGAQETQYF. The CDR3 DNA sequence: TGTGCCAGCAACTCAGCGGGGGCCCAGGAGACCCAGTACTTC.

In its sample, this clonotype was seen a few times. V gene TRBV9 combines with J gene TRBJ2-7, with TRBD2 identical over 10 bases. V trimming: 3 bases; J trimming: 2 bases; junction bases outside the gene matches: 2. This CDR3 has 14 residues. Germline values: CDR1 SGDLS, CDR2 YYNGEE. CDR3 sequence reads: CASSATSGPYEQYF. The CDR3 DNA reads TGTGCCAGCAGCGCGACTAGCGGGCCCTACGAGCAGTACTTC.

This clonotype was counted many times. The chain carries TRBV7-9 and TRBJ2-7, with 12 bases that match TRBD2. The CDR3 consists of 15 residues. V shed 4 bases and J 7 bases; nucleotides not matched to a gene: 8. Germline CDR1 reads SEHNR; CDR2 reads FQNEAQ (reference sequence). The CDR3 loop is CASSSTWTSGVEQYF. CDR3 sequence (DNA): TGTGCCAGCAGCTCCACGTGGACTAGCGGGGTGGAGCAGTACTTC.

At least ten counts were recorded for this clonotype. This chain joins TRBV28 and TRBJ1-2; perhaps TRBD1 as D (5 bases). Trimming took 5 bases from V and 7 from J, leaving 17 bases between them. From germline, CDR1 is MDHEN and CDR2 SYDVKM. CDR3 size: 14 residues. CDR3 in DNA: TGTGCCAGCAGTCTAAATACCAACGGGGGTGGCTACACCTTC. Its protein is CASSLNTNGGGYTF.

There are a few counts of this clonotype. The V gene is TRBV13, the J gene TRBJ2-6, with 7 bases that match TRBD1. There are 17 residues in the CDR3. Unmatched junction bases numbered 11, after V lost 5 bases and J lost 4 bases. CDR1 is PRHDT, CDR2 FYEKMQ, per germline (reference sequence). CDR3 in amino acids: CASSPTDRAIGANVLTF. DNA for the CDR3: TGTGCCAGCAGCCCGACCGACAGGGCGATAGGGGCCAACGTCCTGACTTTC.

The chain links TRBV18 to TRBJ2-7, with 7 bases fitting TRBD2. V lost 3 bases and J lost 2; bases outside the gene matches: 4. Germline CDR1 KGHSH, CDR2 LQKENI. CDR3 length: 14 residues. CDR3 coding DNA: TGTGCCAGCTCACCCGCAGCGGGAACCTACGAGCAGTACTTC. Translation gives CASSPAAGTYEQYF.

The chain is built from TRBV6-5 and TRBJ2-7, with 8 bases aligning to TRBD2. Germline loops: CDR1 MNHEY, CDR2 SVGAGI. The CDR3 contains 14 residues. The J segment lost 6 bases and the V segment lost 2 bases, leaving 6 bases of the junction unmatched. Here the CDR3 DNA reads TGTGCCAGCAGTTACGTAGACGGGGGGGCCGAGCAGTACTTC. Its translation is CASSYVDGGAEQYF.